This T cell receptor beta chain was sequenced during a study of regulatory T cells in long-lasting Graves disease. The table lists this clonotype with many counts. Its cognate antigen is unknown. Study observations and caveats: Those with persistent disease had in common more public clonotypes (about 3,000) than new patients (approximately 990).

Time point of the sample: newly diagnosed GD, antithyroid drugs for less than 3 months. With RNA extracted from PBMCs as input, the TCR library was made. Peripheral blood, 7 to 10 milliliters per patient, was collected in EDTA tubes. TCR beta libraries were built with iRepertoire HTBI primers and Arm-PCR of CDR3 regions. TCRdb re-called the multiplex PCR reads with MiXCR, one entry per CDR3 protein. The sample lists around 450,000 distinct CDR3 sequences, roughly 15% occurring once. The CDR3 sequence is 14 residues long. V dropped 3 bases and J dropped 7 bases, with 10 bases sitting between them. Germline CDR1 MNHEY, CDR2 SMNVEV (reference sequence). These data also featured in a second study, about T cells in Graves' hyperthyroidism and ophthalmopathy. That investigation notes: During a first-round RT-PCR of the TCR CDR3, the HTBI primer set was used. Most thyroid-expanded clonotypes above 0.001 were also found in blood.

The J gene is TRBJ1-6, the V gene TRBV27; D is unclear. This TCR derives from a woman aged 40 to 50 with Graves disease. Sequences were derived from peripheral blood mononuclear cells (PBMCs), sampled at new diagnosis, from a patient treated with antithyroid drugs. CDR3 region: CASSFEGQNSPLHF. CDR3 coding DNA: TGTGCCAGCAGTTTCGAGGGTCAGAATTCACCCCTCCACTTT.